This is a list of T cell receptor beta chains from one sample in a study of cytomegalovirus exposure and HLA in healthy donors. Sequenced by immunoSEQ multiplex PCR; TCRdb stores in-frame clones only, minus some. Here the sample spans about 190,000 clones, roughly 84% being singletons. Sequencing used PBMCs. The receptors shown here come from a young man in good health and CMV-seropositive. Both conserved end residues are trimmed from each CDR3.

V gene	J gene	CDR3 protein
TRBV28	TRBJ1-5	ASSLQDRGRQPQH
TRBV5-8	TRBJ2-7	ASSFDRVGEQY
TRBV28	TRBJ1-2	ASSLSARRNGYT
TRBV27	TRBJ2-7	ASSLRGQVRFEQY
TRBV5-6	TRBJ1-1	ASSLASGKGAF
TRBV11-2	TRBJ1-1	ASSFGQDTEAF
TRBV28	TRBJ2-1	ASSYLSGRSGNEQF
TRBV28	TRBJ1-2	ASSLGAEPYGYT
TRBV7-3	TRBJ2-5	ASSSQQGYQETQY
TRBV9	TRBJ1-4	ASSASAGQNEKLF
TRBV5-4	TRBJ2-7	ASSAAREGYYEQY
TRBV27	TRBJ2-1	ATAGRRGSLNEQF
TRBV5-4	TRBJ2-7	ASSPDTFRNEQY
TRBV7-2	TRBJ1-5	ASSLAGLYQPQH
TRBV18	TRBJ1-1	ASSPAGRGTEAF
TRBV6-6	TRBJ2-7	ASSHVLQNEQY
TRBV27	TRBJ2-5	ASSPGLTYQETQY
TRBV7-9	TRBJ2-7	ASSLVSVRGEQY
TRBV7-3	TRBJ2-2	ASSPGTRSTGELF
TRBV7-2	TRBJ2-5	ASSLYQVGASETQY
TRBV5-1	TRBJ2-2	ASSPFEGERGELF
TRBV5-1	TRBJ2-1	ASSGAGGPYNEQF
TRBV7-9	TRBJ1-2	ASSLSGVNGYT
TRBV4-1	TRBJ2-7	ASSQGQGWLGEQY
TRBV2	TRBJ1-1	ASSLPGTEAF
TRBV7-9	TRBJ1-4	ASSTPGTGEKLF
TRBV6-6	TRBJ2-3	ASRTGVTTDTQY
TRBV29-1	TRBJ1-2	SVSLGQNYGYT
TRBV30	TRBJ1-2	AWSGDRRNYGYT
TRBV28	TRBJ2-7	ASSLLVHEQY
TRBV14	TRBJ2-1	ASSQSSGYNEQF
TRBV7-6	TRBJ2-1	ASSLDSGSWFIEQF
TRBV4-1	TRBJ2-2	ASRQIGEGRPTGELF
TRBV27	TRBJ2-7	ASSFSSAENSYEQY
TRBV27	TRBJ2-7	ASKYITSGRFSYEQY
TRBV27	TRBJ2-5	ASSSIRDLVIETQY
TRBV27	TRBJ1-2	ASSLEGAWWYGYT
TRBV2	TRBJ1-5	ASRDRAYNQPQH
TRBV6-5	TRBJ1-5	ASSPFGGEGQPQH
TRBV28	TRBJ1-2	ASSSRVGGYT
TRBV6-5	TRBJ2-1	ASSYSRDFNEQF
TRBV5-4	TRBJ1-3	ASSSRQAGSGNTIY
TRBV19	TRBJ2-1	ASSFKRTSGSSNEQF
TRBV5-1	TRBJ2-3	ASSRRGGVVDTQY
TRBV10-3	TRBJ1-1	AISESRRTNTEAF
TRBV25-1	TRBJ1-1	ASSSRGTEAF
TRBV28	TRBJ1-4	ASSQGQGGNEKLF
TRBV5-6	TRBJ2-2	ASSPNRGVSGELF
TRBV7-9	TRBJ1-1	ASSSAGTGATEAF
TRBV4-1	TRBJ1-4	ASRGFRGFREKLF
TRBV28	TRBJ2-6	ASSFKSGRRARGANVLT
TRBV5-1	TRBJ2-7	ASSSGLAETSTQQY
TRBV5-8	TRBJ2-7	ASTERLVQSYEQY
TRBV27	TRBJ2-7	ASSLGLAGASYEQY
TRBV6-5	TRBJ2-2	ASYDRPGELF
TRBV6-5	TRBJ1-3	ASRLTQGAGNTIY
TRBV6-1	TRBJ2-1	ASRPGLAGGEQF
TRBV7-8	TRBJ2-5	ASSKRVLRDDRGETQY
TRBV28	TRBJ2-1	ASSWLQTGLAGWVRAYNEQF